The sequence of this T cell receptor beta chain was determined in a study of T cell repertoires in urothelial bladder cancer. On this clone: Antigen: not known.

Here immunoSEQ multiplex PCR was the method, and the copy in TCRdb shows in-frame clones only, minus some. The sample shows 13,000 or so clones, 60% to 75% of them seen only once. General study findings and limits: One T-cell clone reached up to about 15% of carcinoma infiltrating lymphocytes.

The sequence derives from a human donor with urothelial carcinoma. The specimen sequenced was tumor-infiltrating cells from bladder cancer.

The CDR3 sequence: CASSLGLNTEAFF. DNA for the CDR3: TGCGCCAGCAGCTTGGGCCTGAACACTGAAGCTTTCTTT. The chain uses TRBV5-1 and TRBJ1-1, with D hard to call. This CDR3 is 13 amino acids long. CDR1 is SGHRS and CDR2 is YFSETQ in the germline V gene. V lost 0 bases and J 0 bases, leaving 3 bases between the germline ends.